One and the same sample provided the 28 T cell receptor beta chains below, sequenced in a study of persistence of HIV-infected CD4 T cells. This was the immunoSEQ version 4 assay in survey mode. Data came from immunoSEQ multiplex PCR; TCRdb stores just in-frame clones and leaves some out. This table has tens of thousands of clones, 80% to 90% appearing once. Cells were stimulated with overlapping HIV-1 Gag 15-mer peptides. CD40L-negative CD69-negative CD45RO-high memory CD4+ T cells were sorted as populations depleted of antigen-responding cells. Antigen specificity for these receptors is unknown. The starting material was CD4+ T cells sorted from PBMCs after approximately 19-hour stimulation, obtained from a patient who received antiretroviral therapy. These receptors all come from an adult woman with HIV who was CMV-seropositive.

The genes are TRBV7-2 and TRBJ2-7; D might be TRBD1 or TRBD2, each matching 6 bases. Trimming took off 5 bases at V and 4 bases at J, with 15 bases between the two ends. This CDR3 is built from 14 residues. CDR1 and CDR2 (germline): SGHTA, FQGNSA. The CDR3 loop is CASSQRGAGYEQYF. In DNA form, the CDR3 reads TGTGCCAGCAGCCAGAGGGGGGCGGGGTACGAGCAGTACTTC.

This chain connects TRBV6-2 or TRBV6-3 to TRBJ1-1; a weak D match, TRBD1 (5 bases). Germline CDR1 reads MNHEY; CDR2 reads SVGEGT. This CDR3 region has 13 residues. Trimming stripped 6 bases from V and 1 base from J, with 9 bases between. CDR3 protein: CASSSGRNTEAFF. DNA for the CDR3: TGTGCCAGCAGCTCGGGACGGAACACTGAAGCTTTCTTT.

J is TRBJ1-1 and V is TRBV6-1; D gene unclear. Germline CDR1 and CDR2: MNHNS and SASEGT. This CDR3 region has 14 residues. The germline V and J ends were trimmed by 0 bases and 0 bases, with 5 bases remaining between them. CDR3 DNA: TGTGCCAGCAGTGAAGCCTGGGTGAACACTGAAGCTTTCTTT. It yields the protein CASSEAWVNTEAFF.

The V call is TRBV19, the J call TRBJ2-6; unclear D gene. The CDR3 totals 16 residues. The V and J ends lost 5 bases and 0 bases respectively, with 11 bases between them. Germline values: CDR1 LNHDA, CDR2 SQIVND (reference sequence). Written as DNA, the CDR3 is TGTGCCAGTAGTGTCCAAACGTACTCTGGGGCCAACGTCCTGACTTTC. Residues: CASSVQTYSGANVLTF.

The chain recombines TRBV7-9 with TRBJ1-1; D gene uncertain. Trimming cost V 3 bases and J 10 bases, with 9 bases left between them. The CDR3 spans 11 residues. CDR1 and CDR2 (germline): SEHNR, FQNEAQ (reference sequence). This CDR3 reads CASSFPIVAFF. CDR3 sequence (DNA): TGTGCCAGCAGCTTCCCGATAGTAGCTTTCTTT.

The gene calls are TRBV21-1 and TRBJ1-2; TRBD1 is the table's D call and was not checked against the DNA. TRBV21-1 is a pseudogene locus. The length of the CDR3 is 15 residues. CDR3 loop: CASSKSKQSYYGYTF. The CDR3 DNA is TGTGCCAGCAGCAAATCGAAACAGAGTTACTATGGCTACACCTTC.

This sequence joins TRBV19 and TRBJ2-6, with 9 bases that match TRBD1. Germline assignment: CDR1 LNHDA and CDR2 SQIVND (reference sequence). The CDR3 contains 18 residues. J gave up 0 bases and V 4 bases, and 7 bases lay outside the gene matches. CDR3: CASSTGTGPYSGANVLTF. In DNA form, the CDR3 reads TGTGCCAGTAGTACCGGGACAGGGCCTTACTCTGGGGCCAACGTCCTGACTTTC.

This chain connects TRBV7-3 to TRBJ2-3; 8 nucleotides match TRBD2. J was trimmed by 6 bases and V by 5 bases; bases with no gene match: 13. CDR1 is SGHTA and CDR2 is FQGTGA in the germline V gene. This CDR3 has 16 residues. The CDR3: CASSRATGGPVDTQYF. The CDR3 DNA reads TGTGCCAGCAGCCGGGCTACGGGAGGGCCTGTGGATACGCAGTATTTT.

This chain joins TRBV18 and TRBJ1-2; D is unresolved. Per germline, CDR1 KGHSH and CDR2 LQKENI. V lost 2 bases and J 2 bases, leaving 15 bases between the germline ends. The CDR3 spans 16 residues. The CDR3: CASSPTTTAKNYGYTF. Here the CDR3 DNA reads TGTGCCAGCTCACCAACAACGACGGCTAAGAACTATGGCTACACCTTC.

The DNA of the CDR3 is TGTGCCACGCACGGGCAGGCTAACTATGGCTACACCTTC. It yields the protein CATHGQANYGYTF. The chain employs TRBV10-3 and TRBJ1-2, with D uncertain. The CDR3 contains 13 residues. CDR1 is ENHRY and CDR2 is SYGVKD in the germline V gene. Between the trimmed V and J ends, which lost 10 bases and 0 bases, there was a span of 12 bases.

V is TRBV7-2 and J is TRBJ1-5, with 10 bases lining up with TRBD1. The CDR3 is 16 amino acids. The J segment lost 4 bases and the V segment lost 3 bases, leaving 6 bases of the junction unmatched. CDR1 SGHTA and CDR2 FQGNSA come from the germline V gene. The CDR3: CASSFHGTGVNQPQHF. As DNA, the CDR3 is TGTGCCAGCAGCTTCCACGGGACAGGGGTTAATCAGCCCCAGCATTTT.

This clone was seen only a few times. The CDR3 DNA reads as TGTGCCAGCCGAAGTGGGGCCAACGTCCTGACTTTC. Its protein product is CASRSGANVLTF. This rearrangement joins TRBV7-3 to TRBJ2-6; no reliable D call. CDR3 length equals 12 residues. Germline loops: CDR1 SGHTA, CDR2 FQGTGA. V dropped 8 bases and J dropped 3 bases, with 5 bases sitting between them.

The genes are TRBV10-3 and TRBJ2-2; 15 bases align to TRBD2. The CDR3 runs 21 residues. In germline, CDR1 is ENHRY, CDR2 SYGVKD. V gave up 5 bases and J gave up 3 bases; unmatched junction bases: 16. The CDR3 spells CAISPSRGLAGGIADTGELFF. CDR3 coding DNA: TGTGCCATCAGTCCCTCACGGGGACTAGCGGGAGGAATTGCGGACACCGGGGAGCTGTTTTTT.

The V and J genes are TRBV7-2 and TRBJ1-4; D gene uncertain. The CDR3 has 16 amino acids. Germline V gives CDR1 SGHTA, CDR2 FQGNSA. Trimming removed 4 bases at V and 4 bases at J, with 16 bases between. The CDR3 coding sequence is TGTGCCAGCAGCTCTGGAGGGTTGGGTGTTAATGAAAAACTGTTTTTT. Encoded protein: CASSSGGLGVNEKLFF.

This clone was found once. The rearrangement links TRBV3-1 (or the pseudogene TRBV3-2) to TRBJ1-1, with D perhaps matching TRBD1 (6 bases). There are 14 residues in the CDR3. V was trimmed by 8 bases and J by 1 base, leaving 14 bases between them. Germline V gives CDR1 LGHDT, CDR2 YNNKEL (reference sequence). The CDR3 here is CASSGHDRNTEAFF. The CDR3 nucleotides are TGTGCCAGCTCGGGACACGACAGGAACACTGAAGCTTTCTTT.

The rearrangement links TRBV3-1 (or the pseudogene TRBV3-2) to TRBJ2-4; TRBD1 or TRBD2 may be the D gene (5 bases each). Per the germline V gene, CDR1 is LGHDT and CDR2 is YNNKEL (reference sequence). V was trimmed by 1 base and J by 3 bases, leaving 16 bases between them. The CDR3 totals 17 residues. The chain's CDR3 is CASSQANARGIKNIQYF. The CDR3 bases are TGTGCCAGCAGCCAAGCCAATGCCCGGGGCATCAAAAACATTCAGTACTTC.

The J gene is TRBJ2-5, the V gene TRBV9; 12 nucleotides align to TRBD1. The junction had 10 bases not matched to a gene; V was cut back by 3 bases and J by 4 bases. This CDR3 region has 17 residues. The germline gives CDR1 SGDLS, CDR2 YYNGEE. DNA of the CDR3: TGTGCCAGCAGCGAGGGGACAGGGGGCAATGTAGGAGAGACCCAGTACTTC. Translated: CASSEGTGGNVGETQYF. Variable domain in full (rest from reference TRBV9 and TRBJ2-5): DSGVTQTPKHLITATGQRVTLRCSPRSGDLSVYWYQQSLDQGLQFLIQYYNGEERAKGNILERFSAQQFPDLHSELNLSSLELGDSALYFCASSEGTGGNVGETQYFGPGTRLLVL.

J is TRBJ1-1 and V is TRBV19, with TRBD1 as a possible D gene (6 bases). V dropped 7 bases and J dropped 8 bases, with 20 bases sitting between them. Germline lookup yields CDR1 LNHDA and CDR2 SQIVND (reference sequence). This CDR3 comprises 14 residues. CDR3 DNA: TGTGCCAGTACCTCAGTCGCTAGACAGGCCGAAGCTTTCTTT. Amino acid sequence: CASTSVARQAEAFF.

The chain carries TRBV19 and TRBJ1-4; D is perhaps TRBD1 (6 bases). The CDR3 loop spans 14 amino acids. The V gene's germline CDR1 is LNHDA and CDR2 SQIVND (reference sequence). The V end lost 7 bases, the J end lost 1 base, and 10 bases lay between the germline ends. The CDR3: CASKRTVTNEKLFF. Written as DNA, the CDR3 is TGTGCCAGTAAGCGGACAGTAACTAATGAAAAACTGTTTTTT.

This clone was seen just once. The V and J genes are TRBV6-2 or TRBV6-3 and TRBJ1-2; no definite D call. With 2 bases removed from V and 8 bases from J, the gap between germline ends came to 15 bases. This CDR3 is 14 amino acids long. Per germline, CDR1 MNHEY and CDR2 SVGEGT. CDR3 DNA: TGTGCCAGCAGTTACAACTCAGGCCCGAGGGGCTACACCTTC. This sequence encodes CASSYNSGPRGYTF.

In DNA form, the CDR3 reads TGTGCCAGCAGCTTAGGCAATTTGAACACTGAAGCTTTCTTT. Translated: CASSLGNLNTEAFF. This sequence joins TRBV7-2 and TRBJ1-1, with D uncertain. The V and J ends lost 1 base and 0 bases respectively, with 6 bases between them. The CDR3 runs 14 residues. The germline CDR1 and CDR2 sequences are SGHTA and FQGNSA.

In this sample, this clone turned up a few times. This chain joins TRBV27 and TRBJ1-4, with a weak D call TRBD1 (6 bases). Germline V CDR1 and CDR2: MNHEY, SMNVEV (reference sequence). The V gene lost 4 bases and the J gene lost 3 bases, with 12 bases spanning the gap. The CDR3 spans 15 residues. The CDR3, as DNA: TGTGCCAGCAGTTCACAGGGTCTGGCTAATGAAAAACTGTTTTTT. Its protein product is CASSSQGLANEKLFF.

This clone came up a few times. The V and J genes are TRBV11-3 and TRBJ1-1; no firm D call. Germline assignment: CDR1 SGHNT and CDR2 YENEEA. CDR3 length: 16 residues. Trimming took off 2 bases at V and 1 base at J, with 14 bases between the two ends. CDR3 region: CASSLSFFGENTEAFF. DNA of the CDR3: TGTGCCAGCAGCTTAAGTTTTTTTGGAGAGAACACTGAAGCTTTCTTT.

The J gene is TRBJ2-1, the V gene TRBV5-4; 8 nucleotides align to TRBD2. This CDR3 is built from 15 residues. Germline V gene data show CDR1 as SGHNT and CDR2 as YYREEE (reference sequence). V gave up 3 bases and J gave up 7 bases; unmatched junction bases: 9. The CDR3 nucleotides read TGTGCCAGCAGCTCGCCGGGACTAGAAGGTAATGAGCAGTTCTTC. Translation: CASSSPGLEGNEQFF.

Only one count was recorded for this clone. This chain joins TRBV6-1 and TRBJ2-5, with unresolved D. From germline, CDR1 is MNHNS and CDR2 SASEGT. V was trimmed by 3 bases and J by 4 bases, leaving 12 bases between them. The CDR3 length is 14 residues. The CDR3 DNA is TGTGCCAGCAGTGAGTCCCTGCGGAGAGAGACCCAGTACTTC. Its translation: CASSESLRRETQYF.

This clone appeared once. This chain links TRBV18 with TRBJ2-3; D is ambiguous. The length of the CDR3 is 15 residues. The germline V gene encodes CDR1 KGHSH and CDR2 LQKENI. Trimming removed 3 bases at V and 9 bases at J, with 19 bases between. The DNA for the CDR3 is TGTGCCAGCTCACCCCCCTTTGGTTTAACCGGGACGCAGTATTTT. Translating gives CASSPPFGLTGTQYF.

The rearrangement joins TRBV5-1 to TRBJ2-7; D may be TRBD2 (5 bases). Per the germline V gene, CDR1 is SGHRS and CDR2 is YFSETQ. CDR3 size: 15 residues. V was trimmed by 4 bases and J by 3 bases, leaving 17 bases between them. For the CDR3, the DNA is TGCGCCAGCAGCAGTGGAGTGGCGGGCAGCTACGAGCAGTACTTC. It codes for CASSSGVAGSYEQYF.

This clone occurred once. The chain uses TRBV28 and TRBJ2-5; 8 nucleotides align to TRBD1. V dropped 6 bases and J dropped 4; count of bases not matched to a gene: 7. Germline CDR1 is MDHEN and CDR2 is SYDVKM. The CDR3 contains 14 residues. The CDR3 DNA reads as TGTGCCAGCAGCTACTCAGGGGGCGGAGAGACCCAGTACTTC. It encodes CASSYSGGGETQYF.